Listed below are T cell receptor beta chains from one sample, sequenced in a study of CD8 T cells in ankylosing spondylitis. Via MiXCR, TCRdb re-called the 5' RACE reads, giving one row per CDR3 protein. This table has approximately 550,000 distinct CDR3 sequences, about 13% appearing once. The sequenced sample was blood, either unsorted or a sorted T cell fraction (not recorded which). The receptors originated from a male donor with ankylosing spondylitis. Both conserved end residues are part of each CDR3. A D gene is named only where the DNA matches it firmly. The size of a clone is reported for some rows only, either as once, few or many, or as a class for expanded clones.

J gene,V gene,clone size,D gene,CDR3 protein,CDR3 DNA
TRBJ2-2,TRBV20-1,many,TRBD2,CSARLSSGTGELFF,TGCAGTGCTAGGTTGTCTAGCGGCACCGGGGAGCTGTTTTTT
TRBJ2-4,TRBV12-3/TRBV12-4,NA,NA,CASSLKGTDVFQYF,TGTGCCAGCAGTTTGAAGGGCACGGACGTTTTTCAGTACTTC
TRBJ2-1,TRBV20-1,few,NA,CSAPLASAYNEQFF,TGCAGTGCTCCTCTAGCGAGCGCCTACAATGAGCAGTTCTTC
TRBJ2-1,TRBV5-1,many,NA,CASSLDSGGEQFF,TGCGCCAGCAGCTTGGACTCCGGGGGTGAGCAGTTCTTC
TRBJ1-4,TRBV7-9,NA,NA,CASSPAAVLDEKLFF,TGTGCCAGCAGCCCGGCGGCCGTACTGGATGAAAAACTGTTTTTT
TRBJ2-1,TRBV11-1,NA,NA,CASSRSVDKKGSYNEQFF,TGTGCCAGCAGCCGCTCGGTTGACAAAAAGGGTTCCTACAATGAGCAGTTCTTC
TRBJ1-5,TRBV20-1,NA,NA,CSARVGEPNQPQHF,TGCAGTGCTAGAGTGGGGGAACCCAATCAGCCCCAGCATTTT
TRBJ2-1,TRBV5-1,few,NA,CASSLAAPYNEQFF,TGCGCCAGCAGCTTGGCAGCGCCCTACAATGAGCAGTTCTTC
TRBJ2-3,TRBV5-4,many,NA,CASSTRGADTQYF,TGTGCCAGCAGCACCCGTGGGGCAGATACGCAGTATTTT
TRBJ2-5,TRBV5-1,few,TRBD1,CASSLNGAGGGETQYF,TGCGCCAGCAGCTTAAACGGGGCAGGGGGTGGAGAGACCCAGTACTTC
TRBJ2-3,TRBV27,NA,NA,CASSYQSQGTVTQYF,TGTGCCAGCAGTTATCAATCACAGGGAACCGTTACGCAGTATTTT
TRBJ2-6,TRBV7-2,NA,TRBD2,CASRGTSGKTGANVLTF,TGTGCCAGCAGAGGGACTAGCGGGAAAACTGGGGCCAACGTCCTGACTTTC
TRBJ2-5,TRBV20-1,few,NA,CSAGGPEETQYF,TGCAGTGCCGGAGGGCCGGAAGAGACCCAGTACTTC
TRBJ1-1,TRBV2,NA,NA,CASTVAYTEAFF,TGTGCCAGCACAGTCGCCTACACTGAAGCTTTCTTT
TRBJ1-5,TRBV12-3/TRBV12-4,few,NA,CASSLRQRENQPQHF,TGTGCCAGCAGTTTACGACAGAGAGAAAATCAGCCCCAGCATTTT
TRBJ1-6,TRBV7-2,NA,NA,CASSQGLTSPLHF,TGTGCCAGCAGCCAGGGGTTGACGTCACCCCTCCACTTT
TRBJ1-2,TRBV3-1,NA,NA,CASSNQLGAGYTF,TGTGCCAGCAGCAACCAACTGGGGGCCGGCTACACCTTC
TRBJ1-2,TRBV30,NA,NA,CAWSPQSTESAGYTF,TGTGCCTGGAGTCCACAATCGACAGAGAGCGCTGGCTACACCTTC
TRBJ2-4,TRBV25-1,NA,TRBD1,CASSEKGGGLAKNIQYF,TGTGCCAGCAGTGAAAAAGGGGGCGGGCTAGCCAAAAACATTCAGTACTTC
TRBJ1-5,TRBV20-1,NA,NA,CSARQWQGGNQPQHF,TGCAGTGCTAGACAATGGCAGGGTGGCAATCAGCCCCAGCATTTT
TRBJ1-5,TRBV7-9,few,NA,CASRFLAFREGNQPQHF,TGTGCCAGCAGGTTCCTCGCCTTTAGAGAAGGAAATCAGCCCCAGCATTTT
TRBJ2-1,TRBV2,NA,NA,CASRTLAPYNEQFF,TGTGCCAGCAGGACCCTAGCGCCCTACAATGAGCAGTTCTTC
TRBJ2-1,TRBV12-3/TRBV12-4,NA,NA,CASSLNSPGTWVNEQFF,TGTGCCAGCAGTTTAAATTCCCCGGGAACTTGGGTCAATGAGCAGTTCTTC
TRBJ2-2,TRBV10-1,NA,TRBD2,CASSPPTSGRADTGELFF,TGCGCCAGCAGCCCCCCGACTAGCGGGAGGGCGGACACCGGGGAGCTGTTTTTT
TRBJ2-5,TRBV11-1,few,TRBD2,CASAKGAKTSGRELETQYF,TGTGCCAGCGCCAAGGGGGCGAAGACTAGCGGGAGGGAGCTGGAGACCCAGTACTTC
TRBJ2-1,TRBV2,NA,NA,CASSGVGIANEQFF,TGTGCCAGCAGTGGGGTAGGGATCGCGAATGAGCAGTTCTTC
TRBJ1-1,TRBV3-1,few,TRBD1,CASSQFDRAWGAFF,TGTGCCAGCAGCCAATTTGACAGGGCTTGGGGAGCTTTCTTT
TRBJ2-1,TRBV7-2,NA,NA,CASSLARGLNNEQFF,TGTGCCAGCAGCTTAGCCCGGGGGCTAAACAATGAGCAGTTCTTC
TRBJ1-1,TRBV5-1,NA,NA,CASSYSGTRGTEAFF,TGCGCCAGCAGCTACTCCGGGACAAGGGGCACTGAAGCTTTCTTT
TRBJ2-1,TRBV2,many,NA,CASVIERGNEQFF,TGTGCCAGCGTAATAGAACGGGGGAATGAGCAGTTCTTC
TRBJ2-2,TRBV20-1,many,NA,CSARALLVSTGELFF,TGCAGTGCTAGAGCCCTACTAGTTTCAACCGGGGAGCTGTTTTTT
TRBJ1-4,TRBV7-2,few,TRBD1,CASSTGQGGEKLFF,TGTGCCAGCAGCACGGGACAGGGGGGTGAAAAACTGTTTTTT
TRBJ1-1,TRBV5-6,NA,NA,CASSLVGVAFF,TGTGCCAGCAGCTTGGTAGGGGTGGCTTTCTTT
TRBJ1-4,TRBV7-6,NA,NA,CASSLKQHNEKLFF,TGTGCCAGCAGCTTAAAACAGCATAATGAAAAACTGTTTTTT
TRBJ2-2,TRBV7-2,NA,NA,CASSLVQVGELFF,TGTGCCAGCAGCTTGGTTCAGGTCGGGGAGCTGTTTTTT
TRBJ2-2,TRBV24-1,few,NA,CATERGENTGELFF,TGTGCCACCGAGAGGGGAGAGAACACCGGGGAGCTGTTTTTT
TRBJ2-7,TRBV5-5,NA,NA,CASSLSWGDYEQYF,TGTGCCAGCAGCTTGTCGTGGGGAGACTACGAGCAGTACTTC
TRBJ1-2,TRBV7-9,NA,NA,CASSMRTAYGYTF,TGTGCCAGCAGCATGCGGACAGCATATGGCTACACCTTC
TRBJ2-2,TRBV6-5,few,TRBD1,CASRWGQGPTGELFF,TGTGCCAGCAGGTGGGGACAGGGCCCCACCGGGGAGCTGTTTTTT
TRBJ2-2,TRBV5-1,many,NA,CASSLEAANTGELFF,TGCGCCAGCAGCTTGGAGGCAGCGAACACCGGGGAGCTGTTTTTT
TRBJ2-1,TRBV7-9,NA,NA,CASSLKVGGLAEQFF,TGTGCCAGCAGCTTAAAAGTCGGTGGACTCGCTGAGCAGTTCTTC
TRBJ2-7,TRBV7-2,NA,NA,CASSLDGPTGIDEQYF,TGTGCCAGCAGCTTAGATGGCCCAACAGGGATCGACGAGCAGTACTTC
TRBJ2-3,TRBV20-1,NA,TRBD2,CSAPRTSGRAGDTQYF,TGCAGTGCCCCACGAACTAGCGGCCGGGCGGGAGATACGCAGTATTTT
TRBJ2-7,TRBV30,NA,TRBD2,CAWGGLAGSYEQYF,TGTGCCTGGGGGGGACTAGCGGGAAGCTACGAGCAGTACTTC
TRBJ2-3,TRBV24-1,many,NA,CATSDLRAGRTDTQYF,TGTGCCACCAGTGATTTGCGAGCAGGCCGCACAGATACGCAGTATTTT
TRBJ2-3,TRBV30,NA,TRBD2,CACTRVAGADTQYF,TGTGCCTGCACACGAGTAGCGGGGGCAGATACGCAGTATTTT
TRBJ2-1,TRBV5-5,NA,NA,CASSLIYQSGEDYNEQFF,TGTGCCAGCAGCTTAATCTACCAATCGGGGGAGGATTACAATGAGCAGTTCTTC
TRBJ2-1,TRBV11-1,many,TRBD1,CASSLALDRVRHVNEQFF,TGTGCCAGCAGCTTAGCCCTCGACAGGGTGCGTCACGTCAATGAGCAGTTCTTC